This is a list of T cell receptor beta chains from one sample in a study of T-cell memory formation after mild COVID-19. TCRdb re-called the 5' RACE reads through MiXCR, storing one row per CDR3 protein. The data contain roughly 580,000 distinct CDR3 sequences, more than 15% of them singletons. What was sequenced was PBMCs or a T cell subset sorted from them (not recorded which). The receptors shown here come from an adult woman who had mild COVID-19 (a few samples of this study predate the infection). Cell type and time point are not known. CDR3s include the opening cysteine and the closing phenylalanine or tryptophan. D genes are given only for firm matches. The size field is filled for only some rows; it gives once, few, many or a size class.

clone_size j_call v_call d_call cdr3_nt cdr3_aa
few TRBJ2-7 TRBV5-1 TRBD2 TGCGCCAGCAGCTTGGTATCCGGAGGACTAGCTAAAAGCTCCTACGAGCAGTACTTC CASSLVSGGLAKSSYEQYF
few TRBJ2-5 TRBV15 NA TGTGCCACCAGCAGAGGGAGGATACAAGAGACCCAGTACTTC CATSRGRIQETQYF
few TRBJ2-7 TRBV12-3/TRBV12-4 TRBD1 TGTGCCAGCAGTTTTCAGGGGGCGAGGTACGAGCAGTACTTC CASSFQGARYEQYF
NA TRBJ1-1 TRBV6-6 TRBD1 TGTGCCAGCAGTAATCGACAGGGGGGGAGGACTGAAGCTTTCTTT CASSNRQGGRTEAFF
NA TRBJ2-7 TRBV29-1 TRBD1 TGCAGCGTTTGGGACAGCTTATCCTACGAGCAGTACTTC CSVWDSLSYEQYF
few TRBJ2-5 TRBV3-1 NA TGTGCCAGCAGCCAAGACACCCTGTACCAAGAGACCCAGTACTTC CASSQDTLYQETQYF
few TRBJ2-5 TRBV6-2/TRBV6-3 NA TGTGCCAGCAGTTACCTAGACGGGCAAGAGACCCAGTACTTC CASSYLDGQETQYF
NA TRBJ2-3 TRBV29-1 NA TGCAGCGTCGGGACCTCCCAAGATACGCAGTATTTT CSVGTSQDTQYF
few TRBJ2-7 TRBV20-1 NA TGCAGTGCTACGGTCCGGTCCCACGAGCAGTACTTC CSATVRSHEQYF
NA TRBJ2-3 TRBV11-3 TRBD1 TGTGCCAGCAGCTCGGGGACAGGGGAAAGCACAGATACGCAGTATTTT CASSSGTGESTDTQYF
few TRBJ2-5 TRBV29-1 TRBD2 TGCAGCGCATGGACTAGCGGGAGGAAAGAGACCCAGTACTTC CSAWTSGRKETQYF
NA TRBJ2-5 TRBV12-5 NA TGTGCTAGTGCGATGGGGTTTCCGCTCGAAGAGACCCAGTACTTC CASAMGFPLEETQYF
NA TRBJ2-2 TRBV5-6 TRBD2 TGTGCCAGCAGCTTGGAATCCGGGAGGAGGACCGGGGAGCTGTTTTTT CASSLESGRRTGELFF
NA TRBJ2-7 TRBV20-1 NA TGCAGAGCTAGACCCATCGCAGGCTACGAGCAGTACTTC CRARPIAGYEQYF
NA TRBJ2-6 TRBV18 NA TGTGCCAGCTCACCTAGGGGAAAAACTGGGGCCAACGTCCTGACTTTC CASSPRGKTGANVLTF
NA TRBJ2-7 TRBV10-3 NA TGTGCCATCCAGTTGGGGGGGGCAGATAGTACCTACGAGCAGTACTTC CAIQLGGADSTYEQYF
NA TRBJ2-1 TRBV7-9 NA TGTGCCAGCTGCCGGGAGCCGGACAATGAGCAGTTCTTC CASCREPDNEQFF
NA TRBJ1-4 TRBV6-1 TRBD1 TGTGCCAGCAGTGATCCGGGGCCGGGACAGGGGGTGAGGAATGAAAAACTGTTTTTT CASSDPGPGQGVRNEKLFF
few TRBJ2-2 TRBV6-2/TRBV6-3 NA TGTGCCAGCTCCCTTGGCGGCACTGGCACCGGGGAGCTGTTTTTT CASSLGGTGTGELFF
few TRBJ2-5 TRBV19 NA TGTGCCAGTACCACCGGGACCCAGAGCGAGACCCAGTACTTC CASTTGTQSETQYF
NA TRBJ2-2 TRBV29-1 NA TGCAGCGTTGTAGGCACCGGGGAGCTGTTTTTT CSVVGTGELFF
NA TRBJ2-3 TRBV5-1 NA TGCGCCAGCAGCTTCGTGGGGAGCACAGATACGCAGTATTTT CASSFVGSTDTQYF
NA TRBJ2-1 TRBV11-2 NA TGTGCCAGCAGCTTTTCATGGGGGCGATCGGATGAGCAGTTCTTC CASSFSWGRSDEQFF
NA TRBJ2-2 TRBV5-1 NA TGCGCCAGCAGCTTTGGGACGGTTAAAACCGGGGAGCTGTTTTTT CASSFGTVKTGELFF
NA TRBJ2-4 TRBV6-5 TRBD2 TGTGCCAGCAGACTAGCGGGAGGATCCAAAAACATTCAGTACTTC CASRLAGGSKNIQYF
NA TRBJ2-7 TRBV5-1 TRBD2 TGCGCCAGCAGTATCGCGGGGGGGTCCGAGCAGTACTTC CASSIAGGSEQYF
few TRBJ2-2 TRBV3-1 TRBD2 TGTGCCAGCAGCCAAGATCGACTAGCGGGAGTCGGGGAGCTGTTTTTT CASSQDRLAGVGELFF
NA TRBJ2-1 TRBV5-1 TRBD1 TGCGCCAGCAGCTTGGGACAGGGGGCGGCGGATGAGCAGTTCTTC CASSLGQGAADEQFF
NA TRBJ2-2 TRBV4-3 NA TGCGCCAGCAGCCGAGGGGGGGCCGGGGAGCTGTTTTTT CASSRGGAGELFF
many TRBJ2-5 TRBV12-3/TRBV12-4 NA TGTGCCAGCAGGACGGCCCCAGGGTTCCAGTACTTC CASRTAPGFQYF
many TRBJ2-3 TRBV12-3/TRBV12-4 TRBD2 TGTGCCAGCAGTTTGAGCGGGAGCCCAGATACGCAGTATTTT CASSLSGSPDTQYF